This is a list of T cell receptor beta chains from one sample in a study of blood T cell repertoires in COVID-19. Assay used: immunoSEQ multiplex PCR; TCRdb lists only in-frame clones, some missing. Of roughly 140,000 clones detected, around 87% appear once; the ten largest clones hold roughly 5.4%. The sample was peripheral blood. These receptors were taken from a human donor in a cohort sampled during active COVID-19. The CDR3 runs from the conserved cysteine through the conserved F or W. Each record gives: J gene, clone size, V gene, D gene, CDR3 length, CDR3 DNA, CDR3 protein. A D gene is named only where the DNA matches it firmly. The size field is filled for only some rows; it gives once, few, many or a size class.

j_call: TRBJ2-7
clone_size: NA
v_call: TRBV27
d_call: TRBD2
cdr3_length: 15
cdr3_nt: TGTGCCAGTAGGATTAGCGGGAGGGCCCCTAGCGAGCAGTACTTC
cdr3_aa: CASRISGRAPSEQYF

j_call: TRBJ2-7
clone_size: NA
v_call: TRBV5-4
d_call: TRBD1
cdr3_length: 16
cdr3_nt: TGTGCCAGCAGCCAGGGACAGGGTTTGGGTAGTTACGAGCAGTACTTC
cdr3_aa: CASSQGQGLGSYEQYF

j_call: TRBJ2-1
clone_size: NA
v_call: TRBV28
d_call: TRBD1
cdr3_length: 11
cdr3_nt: TGTGCCAGCGGACAGGACAATGAGCAGTTCTTC
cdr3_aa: CASGQDNEQFF

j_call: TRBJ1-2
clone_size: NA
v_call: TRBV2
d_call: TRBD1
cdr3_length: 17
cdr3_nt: TGTGCCAGTAGACAGGGAGCGGACTTTACAATCAACTATGGCTACACCTTC
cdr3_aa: CASRQGADFTINYGYTF

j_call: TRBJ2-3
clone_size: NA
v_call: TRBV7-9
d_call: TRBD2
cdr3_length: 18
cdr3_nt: TGTGCCAGCAGCTTTGTTTGGTCTAGCGGAGACTACACAGATACGCAGTATTTT
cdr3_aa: CASSFVWSSGDYTDTQYF

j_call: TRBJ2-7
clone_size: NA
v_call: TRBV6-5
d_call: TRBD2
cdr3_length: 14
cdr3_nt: TGTGCCAGCAGTATAGCGGGGGGCTACTACGAGCAGTACTTC
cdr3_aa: CASSIAGGYYEQYF

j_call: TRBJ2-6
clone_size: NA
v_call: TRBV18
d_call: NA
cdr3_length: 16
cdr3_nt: TGTGCCAGCTCACCGGGACTGCCCTCTGGGGCCAACGTCCTGACTTTC
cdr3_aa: CASSPGLPSGANVLTF

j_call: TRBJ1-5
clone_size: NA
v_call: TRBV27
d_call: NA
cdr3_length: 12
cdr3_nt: TGTGCCAGCAGTGGGGCTGCCGGGCCCCAGCATTTT
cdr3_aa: CASSGAAGPQHF

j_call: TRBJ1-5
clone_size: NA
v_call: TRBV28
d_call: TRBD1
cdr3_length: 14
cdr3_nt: TGTGCCAGCAGACAGGGGTATTCAGGACAGCCCCAGCATTTT
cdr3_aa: CASRQGYSGQPQHF

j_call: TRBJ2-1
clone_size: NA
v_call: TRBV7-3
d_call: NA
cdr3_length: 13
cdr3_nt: TGTGCCAGCAGCTTAACGGGAGGAAATGAGCAGTTCTTC
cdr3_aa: CASSLTGGNEQFF

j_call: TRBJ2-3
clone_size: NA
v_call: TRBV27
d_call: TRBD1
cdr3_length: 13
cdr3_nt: TGTGCCAGCACAGGGGGTGACACAGATACGCAGTATTTT
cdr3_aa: CASTGGDTDTQYF

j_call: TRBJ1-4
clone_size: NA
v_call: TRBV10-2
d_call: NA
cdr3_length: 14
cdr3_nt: TGCGCCAGCAGTGAGTCCGAAATACAGCCCAAACTGTTTTTT
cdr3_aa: CASSESEIQPKLFF

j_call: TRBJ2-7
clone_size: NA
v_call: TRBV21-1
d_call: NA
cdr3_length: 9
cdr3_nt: TGTGCCAGCAGGTTCGGGCAGTACTTC
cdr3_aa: CASRFGQYF

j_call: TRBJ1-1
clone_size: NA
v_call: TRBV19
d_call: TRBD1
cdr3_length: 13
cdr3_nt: TGTGCCAGTATTACGACAGGGAGCGATGAAGCTTTCTTT
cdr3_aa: CASITTGSDEAFF

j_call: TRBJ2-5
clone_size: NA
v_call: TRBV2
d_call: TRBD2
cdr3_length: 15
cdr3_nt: TGTGCCAGCGGTCGAGATAGCGGGAGCGGGGAGACCCAGTACTTC
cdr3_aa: CASGRDSGSGETQYF

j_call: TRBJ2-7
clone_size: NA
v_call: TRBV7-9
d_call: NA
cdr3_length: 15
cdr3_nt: TGTGCCAGCAGCACACATAAGTGGGCCTTTCTAGAGCAGTACTTC
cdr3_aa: CASSTHKWAFLEQYF

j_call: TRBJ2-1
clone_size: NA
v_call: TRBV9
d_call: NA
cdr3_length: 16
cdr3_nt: TGTGCCAGCAGCGTTTTACAGGGAGAGGGGGACAATGAGCAGTTCTTC
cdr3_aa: CASSVLQGEGDNEQFF

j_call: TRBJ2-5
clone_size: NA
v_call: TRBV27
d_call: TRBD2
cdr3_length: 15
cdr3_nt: TGTGCCAGCAGTCACGGGACTAGCGGGGGGCAGACCCAGTACTTC
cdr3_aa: CASSHGTSGGQTQYF

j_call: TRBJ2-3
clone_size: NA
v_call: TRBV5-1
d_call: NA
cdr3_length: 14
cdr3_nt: TGCGCCAGCAGCTTGGTAGTAGGAGGAGATACGCAGTATTTT
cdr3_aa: CASSLVVGGDTQYF

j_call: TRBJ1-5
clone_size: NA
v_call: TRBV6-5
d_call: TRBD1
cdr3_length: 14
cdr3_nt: TGTGCCAGCAGGTTGGGACAGGGGGAGCAGCCCCAGCATTTT
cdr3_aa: CASRLGQGEQPQHF

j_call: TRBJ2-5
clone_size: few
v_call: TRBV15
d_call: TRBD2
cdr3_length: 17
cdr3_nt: TGTGCCACCAGCAGAGTTGGCGGGGGGGACCACCAAGAGACCCAGTACTTC
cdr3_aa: CATSRVGGGDHQETQYF

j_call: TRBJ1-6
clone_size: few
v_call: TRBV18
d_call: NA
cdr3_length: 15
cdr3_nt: TGTGCCAGCTCACCGTACGGGGTTAGTAATTCACCCCTCCACTTT
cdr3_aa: CASSPYGVSNSPLHF

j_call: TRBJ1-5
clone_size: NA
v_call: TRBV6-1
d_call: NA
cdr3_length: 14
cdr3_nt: TGTGCCAGCAGTGACCTTAATAGCAATCAGCCCCAGCATTTT
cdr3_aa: CASSDLNSNQPQHF

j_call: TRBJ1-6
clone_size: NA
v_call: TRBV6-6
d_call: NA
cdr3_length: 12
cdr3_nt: TGTGCCAGCAGAGCAGACTATTCACCCCTCCACTTT
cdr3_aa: CASRADYSPLHF